These 7 T cell receptor beta chains share one sample of origin, sequenced in a study of cytomegalovirus exposure and HLA in healthy donors. Vbeta (60) and Jbeta (13) primers were used in the PCR. Clones were read by immunoSEQ multiplex PCR, and TCRdb kept only the in-frame ones, dropping some. Of over 150,000 clones detected, 80% to 85% appear once; the ten largest clones hold approximately 1.2%. The sample comprised PBMCs. The receptor set was obtained from a boy aged 2 to 10 in good health and CMV-seronegative.

The chain joins TRBV4-3 to TRBJ2-5; D unclear. The germline CDR1 and CDR2 sequences are LGHNA and YSLEER. The CDR3 runs to 14 residues. V was clipped by 0 bases and J by 4 bases, with 9 bases between them. The CDR3 DNA reads TGCGCCAGCAGCCAAGAAGCAGACTCAGAGACCCAGTACTTC. Translating it yields CASSQEADSETQYF.

The rearrangement joins TRBV19 to TRBJ1-6; D uncertain. The CDR3 has 14 amino acids. The germline V gene encodes CDR1 LNHDA and CDR2 SQIVND (reference sequence). The V end lost 2 bases, the J end lost 7 bases, and 9 bases lay between the germline ends. The CDR3 DNA reads as TGTGCCAGTAGTATATATGGGGAGAATTCACCCCTCCACTTT. Protein: CASSIYGENSPLHF.

The chain is built from TRBV5-5 and TRBJ2-7; 13 bases are shared with TRBD2. Germline CDR1 is SGHKS and CDR2 is YYEKEE (reference sequence). The CDR3 runs 15 residues. The J segment lost 4 bases and the V segment lost 1 base, leaving 2 bases of the junction unmatched. The CDR3 DNA reads as TGTGCCAGCAGCTTGACTAGCGGGGGGGGATACGAGCAGTACGTC. Amino acids: CASSLTSGGGYEQYV.

This chain joins TRBV2 and TRBJ2-2, with TRBD1 matching over 11 bases. The CDR3 contains 14 residues. Germline CDR1 and CDR2: SNHLY and FYNNEI. Trimming cost V 3 bases and J 6 bases; bases outside gene matches: 0. CDR3 coding DNA: TGTGCCAGCAGTGAGGACAGGGGGCCCGGGGAGCTGTTTTTT. Its translation: CASSEDRGPGELFF. Drawing the rest from reference TRBV2 and TRBJ2-2, the complete variable domain is EPEVTQTPSHQVTQMGQEVILRCVPISNHLYFYWYRQILGQKVEFLVSFYNNEISEKSEIFDDQFSVERPDGSNFTLKIRSTKLEDSAMYFCASSEDRGPGELFFGEGSRLTVL.

The genes are TRBV6-1 and TRBJ2-2, with TRBD2 matching over 10 bases. Germline CDR1 and CDR2: MNHNS and SASEGT. This CDR3 has 14 amino acids. Trimming removed 7 bases from V and 3 bases from J; junction bases left unmatched: 2. The CDR3, as DNA: TGTGCCAGCAATGGACTAGCGGACACCGGGGAGCTGTTTTTT. Translating it yields CASNGLADTGELFF.

The rearrangement joins TRBV7-8 to TRBJ2-1; 10 positions agree with TRBD1. Germline V gene sequence: CDR1 SGHVS, CDR2 FQNEAQ. With 4 bases clipped from V and 7 bases from J, the junction kept 13 bases outside the gene matches. The CDR3 extends over 17 amino acids. The CDR3 loop is CASSSLPRTGGGNEQFF. Here the CDR3 DNA reads TGTGCCAGCAGCTCTCTCCCCCGGACAGGGGGAGGGAATGAGCAGTTCTTC.

The V call is TRBV4-3, the J call TRBJ2-1; 15 bases match TRBD2. V lost 2 bases and J lost 2; bases outside the gene matches: 1. The CDR3 contains 17 residues. CDR1 is LGHNA and CDR2 is YSLEER in the germline V gene. CDR3: CASSQRTSGRAYNEQFF. Written as DNA, the CDR3 is TGCGCCAGCAGCCAACGGACTAGCGGGAGGGCCTACAATGAGCAGTTCTTC.